One sample yielded the 11 T cell receptor beta chains listed below, sequenced in a study of OX40 agonist ivuxolimab in advanced cancers. Assay: immunoSEQ multiplex PCR; the TCRdb copy retains only in-frame clones and omits some. The table has 65,000 to 85,000 clones, around 86% seen once; the top ten hold 2.5%. Material: CD4+ or CD8+ T cells sorted from blood, obtained in a trial of the OX40 agonist ivuxolimab. Source of these receptors: an adult with an advanced solid tumor such as melanoma, head and neck, liver or kidney cancer.

In this sample, this clone turned up a few times. J is TRBJ1-1 and V is TRBV7-3; TRBD1 is a possible D gene (5 bases). Between the trimmed V and J ends, which lost 5 bases and 1 base, there was a span of 8 bases. From germline, CDR1 is SGHTA and CDR2 FQGTGA. The CDR3 is 13 amino acids. The CDR3 sequence: CASSRQRNTEAFF. The CDR3 DNA reads as TGTGCCAGCAGCCGACAGAGGAACACTGAAGCTTTCTTT. Variable domain in full (rest from reference TRBV7-3 and TRBJ1-1): GAGVSQTPSNKVTEKGKYVELRCDPISGHTALYWYRQSLGQGPEFLIYFQGTGAADDSGLPNDRFFAVRPEGSVSTLKIQRTERGDSAVYLCASSRQRNTEAFFGQGTRLTVV.

The genes are TRBV5-1 and TRBJ1-4; 9 bases are shared with TRBD1. V shed 1 base, J shed 8 bases, and the junction held 9 bases outside the gene matches. In germline, CDR1 is SGHRS, CDR2 YFSETQ. The CDR3 contains 16 residues. The CDR3 loop is CASSLSIGTGNEKLFF. The CDR3 DNA follows: TGCGCCAGCAGCTTGAGTATTGGGACAGGGAACGAAAAACTGTTTTTT.

The chain couples TRBV6-5 to TRBJ1-1, with D possibly TRBD1 on 5 matching bases. Germline V gene data show CDR1 as MNHEY and CDR2 as SVGAGI. V lost 2 bases and J 3 bases, leaving 13 bases between the germline ends. The CDR3 loop spans 15 amino acids. In DNA, the CDR3 is TGTGCCAGCAGTTACGAGGGGTTTCCCCACACTGAAGCTTTCTTT. This sequence encodes CASSYEGFPHTEAFF.

The chain joins TRBV19 to TRBJ1-1; a possible D gene is TRBD1 (6 bases). Germline loops: CDR1 LNHDA, CDR2 SQIVND (reference sequence). Trimming removed 6 bases from V and 2 bases from J, with 10 bases in between. The CDR3 has 13 amino acids. CDR3 region: CASRWDTNTEAFF. The CDR3 region has the DNA TGTGCCAGTAGGTGGGACACTAACACTGAAGCTTTCTTT.

V gene TRBV5-4 combines with J gene TRBJ2-3; no definite D call. V was shortened by 3 bases and J by 2 bases, with 7 bases between the two germline ends. This CDR3 has 13 residues. CDR1 SGHNT and CDR2 YYREEE come from the germline V gene (reference sequence). CDR3 DNA: TGTGCCAGCAGCTCGGACCCCACAGATACGCAGTATTTT. Protein product: CASSSDPTDTQYF.

This chain's CDR3 is CASSEYRLAGGRRNNEQFF. The CDR3 coding sequence is TGCGCCAGCAGTGAGTATCGGCTAGCGGGGGGTAGGCGGAACAATGAGCAGTTCTTC. The gene calls are TRBV10-2 and TRBJ2-1; 11 bases align to TRBD2. In germline, CDR1 is WSHSY, CDR2 SAAADI. CDR3 length: 19 amino acids. Trimming cost V 1 base and J 5 bases; bases outside gene matches: 13.

The chain employs TRBV2 and TRBJ1-4, with 7 bases aligning to TRBD1. J gave up 7 bases and V 4 bases, and 6 bases lay outside the gene matches. This CDR3 contains 14 residues. Germline lookup yields CDR1 SNHLY and CDR2 FYNNEI. CDR3 in DNA: TGTGCCAGCAGTGTCACCAGGGGGGCTGAAAAACTGTTTTTT. Encoded protein: CASSVTRGAEKLFF.

The rearrangement links TRBV27 to TRBJ1-5; possibly TRBD1 for D (5 bases). V was cut by 4 bases and J by 2 bases, with 15 bases left in between. The CDR3 is made up of 16 amino acids. Germline CDR1 and CDR2: MNHEY and SMNVEV (reference sequence). The CDR3 nucleotides read TGTGCCAGCAGTTCCCTGAGGTTGGGGCGCAATCAGCCCCAGCATTTT. Translating it yields CASSSLRLGRNQPQHF.

This clone has a handful of counts. The gene calls are TRBV28 and TRBJ1-1; TRBD1 matches at 8 bases. The length of the CDR3 is 13 residues. The germline gives CDR1 MDHEN, CDR2 SYDVKM. The J segment lost 6 bases and the V segment lost 10 bases, leaving 10 bases of the junction unmatched. In DNA, the CDR3 is TGTGCCACCTGGGGGACAGGTCTCTCTGAAGCTTTCTTT. This codes for CATWGTGLSEAFF.

V is TRBV6-5 and J is TRBJ1-2, with D hard to call. CDR1 is MNHEY and CDR2 is SVGAGI in the germline V gene. The CDR3 extends over 13 amino acids. Trimming left V 4 bases short and J 6 bases short, with 12 bases between. The CDR3 region is CASSSDTRDGYTF. DNA for the CDR3: TGTGCCAGCAGTTCCGACACCCGCGATGGCTACACCTTC.

The rearrangement links TRBV6-5 to TRBJ2-1; D perhaps matches TRBD1 (6 bases). CDR3 length: 14 residues. Looked up from germline, CDR1 is MNHEY and CDR2 is SVGAGI. Trimming cost V 0 bases and J 5 bases, with 8 bases left between them. The CDR3 DNA is TGTGCCAGCAGTTACTCTTACAGGGACAATGAGCAGTTCTTC. It is translated as CASSYSYRDNEQFF.